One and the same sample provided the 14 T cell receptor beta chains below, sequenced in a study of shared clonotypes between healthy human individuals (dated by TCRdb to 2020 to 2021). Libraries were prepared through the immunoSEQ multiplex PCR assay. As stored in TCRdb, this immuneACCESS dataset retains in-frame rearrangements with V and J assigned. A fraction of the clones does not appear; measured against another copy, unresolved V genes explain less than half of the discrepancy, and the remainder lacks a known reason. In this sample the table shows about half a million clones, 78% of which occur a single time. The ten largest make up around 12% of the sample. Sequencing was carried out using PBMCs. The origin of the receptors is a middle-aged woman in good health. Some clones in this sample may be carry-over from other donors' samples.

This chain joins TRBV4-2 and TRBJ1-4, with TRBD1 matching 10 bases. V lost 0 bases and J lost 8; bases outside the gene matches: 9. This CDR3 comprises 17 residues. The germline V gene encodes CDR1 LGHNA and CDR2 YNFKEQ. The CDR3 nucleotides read TGTGCCAGCAGCCAAGATAGGGGAGGACAGGGGGGCGAAAAACTGTTTTTT. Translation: CASSQDRGGQGGEKLFF.

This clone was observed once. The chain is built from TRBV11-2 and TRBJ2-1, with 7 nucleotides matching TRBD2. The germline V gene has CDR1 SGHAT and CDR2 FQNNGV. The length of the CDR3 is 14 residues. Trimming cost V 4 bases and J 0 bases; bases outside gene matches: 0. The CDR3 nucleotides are TGTGCCAGCAGCTGGGACTACTCCTACAATGAGCAGTTCTTC. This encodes CASSWDYSYNEQFF.

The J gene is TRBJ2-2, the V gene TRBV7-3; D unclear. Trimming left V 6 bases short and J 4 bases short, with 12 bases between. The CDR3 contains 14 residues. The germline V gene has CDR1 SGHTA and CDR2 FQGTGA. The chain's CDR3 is CASRENPSTGELFF. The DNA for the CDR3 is TGTGCCAGCAGGGAGAATCCCTCCACCGGGGAGCTGTTTTTT.

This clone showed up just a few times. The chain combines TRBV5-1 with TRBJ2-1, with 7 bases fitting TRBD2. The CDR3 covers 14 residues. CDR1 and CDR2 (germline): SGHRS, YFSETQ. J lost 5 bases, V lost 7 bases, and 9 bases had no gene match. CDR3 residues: CASGRAAGDNEQFF. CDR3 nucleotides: TGCGCCAGCGGGAGGGCCGCGGGAGACAATGAGCAGTTCTTC.

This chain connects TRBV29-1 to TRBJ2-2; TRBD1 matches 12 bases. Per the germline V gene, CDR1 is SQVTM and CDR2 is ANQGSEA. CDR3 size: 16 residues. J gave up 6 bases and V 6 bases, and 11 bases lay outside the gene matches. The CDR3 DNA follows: TGCAGCGTGGGGGACAGGGGGCGGATGTACGCCGGGGAGCTGTTTTTT. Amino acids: CSVGDRGRMYAGELFF.

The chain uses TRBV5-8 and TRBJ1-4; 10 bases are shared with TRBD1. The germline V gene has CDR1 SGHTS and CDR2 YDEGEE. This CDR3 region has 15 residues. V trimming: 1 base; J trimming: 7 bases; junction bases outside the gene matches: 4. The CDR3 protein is CASSLRGQGFEKLFF. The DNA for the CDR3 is TGTGCCAGCAGCTTGCGGGGACAGGGGTTTGAAAAACTGTTTTTT.

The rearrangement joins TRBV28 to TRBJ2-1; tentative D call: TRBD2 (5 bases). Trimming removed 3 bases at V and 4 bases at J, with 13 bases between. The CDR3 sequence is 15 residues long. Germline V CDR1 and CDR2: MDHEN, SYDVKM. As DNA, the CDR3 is TGTGCCAGCAGTTTCACGGACTTTGCGTACAATGAGCAGTTCTTC. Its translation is CASSFTDFAYNEQFF.

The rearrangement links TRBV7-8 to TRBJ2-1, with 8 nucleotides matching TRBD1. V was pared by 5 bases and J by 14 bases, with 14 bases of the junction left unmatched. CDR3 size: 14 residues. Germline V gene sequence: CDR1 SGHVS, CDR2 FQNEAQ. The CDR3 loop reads CASSQGMTGERKFF. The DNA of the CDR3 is TGTGCCAGCAGCCAAGGCATGACAGGGGAGAGGAAGTTCTTC.

CDR3: CASSPPPRADTQYF. CDR3 DNA sequence: TGTGCCAGCTCACCACCGCCCAGAGCAGATACGCAGTATTTT. V usage is TRBV18 and J usage is TRBJ2-3; D uncertain. CDR3 length: 14 residues. CDR1 KGHSH and CDR2 LQKENI come from the germline V gene. The V and J ends lost 0 bases and 4 bases respectively, with 8 bases between them.

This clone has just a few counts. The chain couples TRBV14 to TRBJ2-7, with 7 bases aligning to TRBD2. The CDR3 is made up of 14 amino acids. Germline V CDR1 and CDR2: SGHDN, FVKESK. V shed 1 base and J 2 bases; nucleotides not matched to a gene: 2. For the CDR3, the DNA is TGTGCCAGCAGCCAAGGGCTAGCGGCCTACGAGCAGTACTTC. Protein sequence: CASSQGLAAYEQYF.

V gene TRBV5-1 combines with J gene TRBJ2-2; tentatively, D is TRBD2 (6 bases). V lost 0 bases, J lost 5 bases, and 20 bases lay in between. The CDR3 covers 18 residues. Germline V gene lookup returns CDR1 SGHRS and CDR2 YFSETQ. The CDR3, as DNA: TGCGCCAGCAGCTTGGCGACCCATGGCGCGGGGACTACCGGGGAGCTGTTTTTT. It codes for CASSLATHGAGTTGELFF. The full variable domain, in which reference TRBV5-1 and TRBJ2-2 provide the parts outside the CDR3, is KAGVTQTPRYLIKTRGQQVTLSCSPISGHRSVSWYQQTPGQGLQFLFEYFSETQRNKGNFPGRFSGRQFSNSRSEMNVSTLELGDSALYLCASSLATHGAGTTGELFFGEGSRLTVL.

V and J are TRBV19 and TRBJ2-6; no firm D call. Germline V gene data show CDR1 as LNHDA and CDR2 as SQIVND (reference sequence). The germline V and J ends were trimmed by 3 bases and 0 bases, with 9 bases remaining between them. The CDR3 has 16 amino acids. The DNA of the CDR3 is TGTGCCAGTAGTATGCTGACGGGCTCTGGGGCCAACGTCCTGACTTTC. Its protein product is CASSMLTGSGANVLTF. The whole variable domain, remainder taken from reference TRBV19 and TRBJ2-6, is DGGITQSPKYLFRKEGQNVTLSCEQNLNHDAMYWYRQDPGQGLRLIYYSQIVNDFQKGDIAEGYSVSREKKESFPLTVTSAQKNPTAFYLCASSMLTGSGANVLTFGAGSRLTVL.

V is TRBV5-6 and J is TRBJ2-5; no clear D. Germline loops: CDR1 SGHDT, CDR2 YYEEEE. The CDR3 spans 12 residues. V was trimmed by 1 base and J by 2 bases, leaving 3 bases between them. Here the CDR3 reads CASSLYQETQYF. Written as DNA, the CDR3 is TGTGCCAGCAGCTTGTATCAAGAGACCCAGTACTTC.

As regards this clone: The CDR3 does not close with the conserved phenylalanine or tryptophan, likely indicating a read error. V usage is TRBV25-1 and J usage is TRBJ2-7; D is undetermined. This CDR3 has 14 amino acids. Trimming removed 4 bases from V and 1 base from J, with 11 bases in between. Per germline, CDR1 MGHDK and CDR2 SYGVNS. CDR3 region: CASSGRYSSYEQYL. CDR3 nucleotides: TGTGCCAGCAGTGGCCGGTACAGTTCCTACGAGCAGTACCTC.